This TCR beta chain comes out of a study of identical twins. Regarding this clonotype: Its antigen is still unknown.

Findings and caveats of the study: The study found that models underestimated out-of-frame TCR alpha sharing in monozygotic twins.

TCRdb re-analysed the 5' RACE reads in MiXCR, keeping a single row per CDR3 protein. Found here are roughly 470,000 distinct CDR3 sequences, roughly an eighth of them singletons; the top ten hold more than 0.8%. The CDR3 is made up of 14 amino acids. V shed 5 bases, J shed 4 bases, and the junction held 7 bases outside the gene matches. CDR1 is MNHEY, CDR2 SMNVEV, per germline (reference sequence). The sample was also linked to a second study, of yellow fever vaccine responses in identical twins.

This chain joins TRBV27 and TRBJ2-5; 7 bases are a match to TRBD1. This TCR derives from a woman between 18 and 30 years old in good health. The specimen was CD4+ T cells sorted from blood. The CDR3 nucleotides read TGTGCCAGCAGTACCGGGACAGAGGGAGAGACCCAGTACTTC. It yields the protein CASSTGTEGETQYF.